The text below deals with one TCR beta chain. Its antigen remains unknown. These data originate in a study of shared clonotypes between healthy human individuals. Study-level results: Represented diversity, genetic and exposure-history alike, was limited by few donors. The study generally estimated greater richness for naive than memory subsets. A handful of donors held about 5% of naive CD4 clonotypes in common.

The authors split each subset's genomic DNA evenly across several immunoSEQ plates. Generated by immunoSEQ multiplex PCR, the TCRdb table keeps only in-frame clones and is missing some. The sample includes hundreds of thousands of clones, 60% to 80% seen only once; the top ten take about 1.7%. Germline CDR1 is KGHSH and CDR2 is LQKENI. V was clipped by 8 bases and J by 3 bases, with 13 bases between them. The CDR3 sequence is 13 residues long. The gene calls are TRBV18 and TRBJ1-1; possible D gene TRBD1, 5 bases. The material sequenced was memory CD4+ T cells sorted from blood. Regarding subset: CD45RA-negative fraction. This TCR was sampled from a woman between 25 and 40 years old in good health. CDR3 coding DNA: TGTGCCAGCCTCCGGGACGCCGACACTGAAGCTTTCTTT. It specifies CASLRDADTEAFF.